Shown below are 2 T cell receptor beta chains from a single sample sequenced in a study of blood T cell repertoires in COVID-19. Method: immunoSEQ multiplex PCR; TCRdb's copy keeps in-frame clones and lacks some. This sample yields more than 15,000 clones, of which around nine tenths are seen a single time; 9.8% belongs to the top ten. The source material was peripheral blood. Source of these receptors: a middle-aged man with active COVID-19.

In regard to this clone: A junction end diverges from the germline sequence, so it may reflect a read error. The CDR3 loop reads CASSSGGTGREKLVF. The CDR3 nucleotides read TGCGCCAGCAGCTCTGGTGGGACAGGTCGGGAAAAACTGGTTTTT. This chain connects TRBV5-1 to TRBJ1-4; 8 bases line up with TRBD1. The germline V gene encodes CDR1 SGHRS and CDR2 YFSETQ. The CDR3 is 15 residues long.

The CDR3 bases are TGTGCCAGCAGCGGGAGGTCTAACACAGATACGCAGTATTTT. This sequence encodes CASSGRSNTDTQYF. This sequence joins TRBV9 and TRBJ2-3; D is possibly TRBD2 (5 bases). Germline V gene sequence: CDR1 SGDLS, CDR2 YYNGEE. V was shortened by 3 bases and J by 2 bases, with 10 bases between the two germline ends. The CDR3 has 14 amino acids.